This entry lists 22 T cell receptor beta chains sequenced from one sample in a study of blood T cell repertoires in COVID-19 (dated by TCRdb to the early 2020s). Library prep was done by the immunoSEQ multiplex PCR assay. What TCRdb holds here is the immuneACCESS table cut down to in-frame rearrangements. Part of the clones is not present; checked against another copy, under half of the missing clones reflect an unresolved V gene, and the others are unexplained. In this sample the table shows approximately 65,000 clones, approximately 90% of which occur a single time. The top ten hold about 5.1% of the sample. Sequenced material: peripheral blood. The receptors derive from a woman in her late teens or twenties with acute or convalescent COVID-19.

The V gene is TRBV25-1, the J gene TRBJ2-1; no firm D call. V lost 0 bases, J lost 5 bases, and 5 bases lay in between. The CDR3 has 13 amino acids. In germline, CDR1 is MGHDK, CDR2 SYGVNS. The DNA of the CDR3 is TGTGCCAGCAGTGAATACAGGCACAATGAGCAGTTCTTC. Protein product: CASSEYRHNEQFF. The full variable domain, in which reference TRBV25-1 and TRBJ2-1 provide the parts outside the CDR3, is EADIYQTPRYLVIGTGKKITLECSQTMGHDKMYWYQQDPGMELHLIHYSYGVNSTEKGDLSSESTVSRIRTEHFPLTLESARPSHTSQYLCASSEYRHNEQFFGPGTRLTVL.

This clone occurred once. Other DNA sequences within the sample encode an identical CDR3. The chain couples TRBV27 to TRBJ2-2, with D perhaps matching TRBD2 (5 bases). This CDR3 comprises 14 residues. CDR1 is MNHEY and CDR2 is SMNVEV in the germline V gene (reference sequence). V lost 0 bases, J lost 3 bases, and 5 bases lay in between. The CDR3: CASSLSRDTGELFF. In DNA form, the CDR3 reads TGTGCCAGCAGTTTATCGCGGGACACCGGGGAGCTGTTTTTT.

The chain combines TRBV7-9 with TRBJ2-1, with 8 bases lining up with TRBD2. The CDR3 is made up of 14 amino acids. Germline V gene sequence: CDR1 SEHNR, CDR2 FQNEAQ (reference sequence). With V trimmed by 3 bases and J by 3 bases, 1 base remained unmatched. The CDR3, as DNA: TGTGCCAGCAGCTTTCGGGAGGGCTACAATGAGCAGTTCTTC. Its protein is CASSFREGYNEQFF.

The chain carries TRBV3-1 (or the pseudogene TRBV3-2) and TRBJ2-3; unclear D gene. CDR1 and CDR2 (germline): LGHDT, YNNKEL (reference sequence). Deletions cut 1 base from V and 2 bases from J, with 4 bases between. CDR3 length: 13 amino acids. DNA for the CDR3: TGTGCCAGCAGCCAAGGTTACACAGATACGCAGTATTTT. As protein: CASSQGYTDTQYF.

The chain recombines TRBV30 with TRBJ2-7; D call uncertain. Germline CDR1 is GTSNPN and CDR2 is SVGIG (reference sequence). V was trimmed by 2 bases and J by 5 bases, leaving 16 bases between them. This CDR3 contains 14 residues. The CDR3 is CAWSLTMAEDEQYF. In nucleotides, the CDR3 is TGTGCCTGGAGTCTTACCATGGCCGAGGACGAGCAGTACTTC.

In this sample, this clone turned up a few times. The V call is TRBV18, the J call TRBJ1-1; 8 bases agree with TRBD1. Germline V gene sequence: CDR1 KGHSH, CDR2 LQKENI. Losses at the gene ends were 6 bases for V and 5 bases for J; bases not matched to a gene: 5. This CDR3 has 13 amino acids. The CDR3 nucleotides are TGTGCCAGCTCGCAGGGGGCTGAAACTGAAGCTTTCTTT. It codes for CASSQGAETEAFF.

The chain combines TRBV7-2 with TRBJ2-1, with 11 bases that match TRBD2. Germline loops: CDR1 SGHTA, CDR2 FQGNSA. The CDR3 has 13 residues. V shed 4 bases, J shed 16 bases, and the junction held 9 bases outside the gene matches. CDR3 nucleotides: TGTGCCAGCAGCTCGTATAGCGGGAGGGCCGAATTCTTC. This sequence encodes CASSSYSGRAEFF.

This sequence joins TRBV14 and TRBJ2-7; D gene unclear. Germline V gives CDR1 SGHDN, CDR2 FVKESK. Trimming removed 5 bases from V and 0 bases from J, with 11 bases in between. The CDR3 contains 14 residues. CDR3: CASSATPGSYEQYF. The CDR3 nucleotides read TGTGCCAGCAGCGCAACACCGGGCTCCTACGAGCAGTACTTC.

The chain carries TRBV5-8 and TRBJ1-1; 8 positions agree with TRBD1. The CDR3 runs to 15 residues. The trim removed 4 bases at V and 4 bases at J, leaving 9 bases unmatched. Germline V gene data show CDR1 as SGHTS and CDR2 as YDEGEE. In nucleotides, the CDR3 is TGTGCCAGCAGCCCACATTCAGGGGGCGGCACTGAAGCTTTCTTT. This gives the protein CASSPHSGGGTEAFF. Using reference TRBV5-8 and TRBJ1-1 for the parts outside the CDR3, the full variable domain is EAGVTQSPTHLIKTRGQQATLRCSPISGHTSVYWYQQALGLGLQFLLWYDEGEERNRGNFPPRFSGRQFPNYSSELNVNALELEDSALYLCASSPHSGGGTEAFFGQGTRLTVV.

The chain has TRBV19 and TRBJ1-4; no firm D call. V was shortened by 3 bases and J by 6 bases, with 17 bases between the two germline ends. This CDR3 has 16 residues. The V gene's germline CDR1 is LNHDA and CDR2 SQIVND (reference sequence). CDR3 in amino acids: CASSMATTTGDEKLFF. CDR3 DNA: TGTGCCAGTAGTATGGCGACGACTACTGGGGATGAAAAACTGTTTTTT.

This chain uses TRBV10-2 with TRBJ1-5; TRBD1 is a possible D gene (5 bases). This CDR3 is 14 amino acids long. Between the trimmed V and J ends, which lost 0 bases and 5 bases, there was a span of 8 bases. Germline CDR1 is WSHSY and CDR2 is SAAADI. CDR3 sequence reads: CASSESRGHQPQHF. Written as DNA, the CDR3 is TGCGCCAGCAGTGAGTCGCGGGGCCATCAGCCCCAGCATTTT.

In regard to this clone: Sequence at one end of the junction differs from germline and may be a read error. The chain employs TRBV6-6 and TRBJ1-1; a weak D match, TRBD1 (5 bases). Germline CDR1 is MNHNY and CDR2 is SVGAGI (reference sequence). This CDR3 has 12 residues. CDR3 sequence (DNA): TGTGCCAGCAGTTACCCAGGGACTGTAGCTTTCTTT. Translation: CASSYPGTVAFF.

This chain connects TRBV30 to TRBJ2-5; the match to TRBD2 covers 12 bases. Germline V gene sequence: CDR1 GTSNPN, CDR2 SVGIG (reference sequence). Unmatched junction bases numbered 7, after V lost 1 base and J lost 4 bases. The CDR3 is 16 residues long. The CDR3 DNA reads as TGTGCCTGGAGTGGACTAGCGGGGGCAGGGAGAGAGACCCAGTACTTC. Translation: CAWSGLAGAGRETQYF.

This clone appeared once. This chain joins TRBV5-5 and TRBJ1-2; no reliable D call. This CDR3 has 15 residues. Trimming stripped 5 bases from V and 4 bases from J, with 18 bases between. Germline CDR1 is SGHKS and CDR2 is YYEKEE (reference sequence). The DNA of the CDR3 is TGTGCCAGCAGTCATCAGGCTCTTTCCTCCTATGGCTACACCTTC. The encoded protein is CASSHQALSSYGYTF.

The CDR3 DNA follows: TGTGCCACCAGCATACAATCCACAGATACGCAGTATTTT. As protein: CATSIQSTDTQYF. The rearrangement joins TRBV24-1 to TRBJ2-3; D not certain. V was clipped by 7 bases and J by 2 bases, with 9 bases between them. Germline V gene data show CDR1 as KGHDR and CDR2 as SFDVKD. The CDR3 spans 13 residues.

The chain has TRBV5-1 and TRBJ2-7, with a possible D match to TRBD1 (6 bases). The CDR3 consists of 14 residues. Germline V gives CDR1 SGHRS, CDR2 YFSETQ. V dropped 1 base and J dropped 2 bases, with 10 bases sitting between them. The CDR3 DNA reads as TGCGCCAGCAGCTTGACACAGGGAGCCTACGAGCAGTACTTC. Its translation: CASSLTQGAYEQYF.

The chain is built from TRBV29-1 and TRBJ1-2; D possibly corresponds to TRBD1 (5 bases). The ends were cut back, 6 bases at V and 4 bases at J, with 9 bases in the middle. Germline V gene lookup returns CDR1 SQVTM and CDR2 ANQGSEA. CDR3 length: 11 amino acids. This CDR3 is CSVETGYGYTF. CDR3 sequence (DNA): TGCAGCGTAGAAACAGGCTATGGCTACACCTTC.

J is TRBJ2-6 and V is TRBV4-1; TRBD1 matches at 11 bases. The CDR3 consists of 18 residues. In germline, CDR1 is MGHRA, CDR2 YSYEKL. Losses at the gene ends were 3 bases for V and 1 base for J; bases not matched to a gene: 5. The DNA of the CDR3 is TGCGCCAGCAGCCACGTGGGACAGGGGGTTTCTGGGGCCAACGTCCTGACTTTC. It specifies CASSHVGQGVSGANVLTF.

The J gene is TRBJ2-7, the V gene TRBV15, with 7 bases identical to TRBD1. Germline loops: CDR1 LNHNV, CDR2 YYDKDF (reference sequence). The CDR3 extends over 14 amino acids. The V segment lost 5 bases and the J segment 3 bases; nucleotides outside the gene matches: 7. The CDR3 coding sequence is TGTGCCACCAGCGGCAGACAGGGCCACTACGAGCAGTACTTC. This translates into CATSGRQGHYEQYF.

The V and J genes are TRBV18 and TRBJ1-2; 9 bases agree with TRBD1. CDR1 and CDR2 (germline): KGHSH, LQKENI. The CDR3 has 15 amino acids. The V and J ends lost 3 bases and 5 bases, in that order; junction bases with no gene match: 7. The CDR3 loop is CASSPGGQGLYGYTF. DNA for the CDR3: TGTGCCAGCTCACCGGGGGGACAGGGATTATATGGCTACACCTTC.

The J gene is TRBJ2-1, the V gene TRBV7-2; 9 bases line up with TRBD2. This CDR3 has 14 amino acids. The germline gives CDR1 SGHTA, CDR2 FQGNSA. J was trimmed by 8 bases and V by 3 bases; bases with no gene match: 5. The CDR3 DNA sequence: TGTGCCAGCAGCTTTAGCGGGAGTAGCGATGAGCAGTTCTTC. This translates into CASSFSGSSDEQFF.

The CDR3 region has the DNA TGTGCCTGGAGGGACAGGGCCAACTATGGCTACACCTTC. It codes for CAWRDRANYGYTF. The chain is built from TRBV30 and TRBJ1-2, with TRBD1 identical over 8 bases. Germline CDR1 GTSNPN, CDR2 SVGIG (reference sequence). The CDR3 is 13 amino acids. V gave up 3 bases and J gave up 2 bases; unmatched junction bases: 2.